The rows below give T cell receptor beta chains drawn from one sample of a study of blood T cells in healthy people across ages. TCRdb ran MiXCR on the 5' RACE reads and lists one entry per CDR3 protein. The data contain 850,000 to 1,000,000 distinct CDR3 sequences, around 48% of them singletons. The sequencing sample was made of blood. The receptors were gathered from a man in his thirties or forties in good health. The CDR3 runs from the conserved cysteine through the conserved F or W.

J: TRBJ2-7; V: TRBV4-2; CDR3: CASSQDLTGAYEQYF
J: TRBJ2-1; V: TRBV20-1; CDR3: CSASRDRFNEQFF
J: TRBJ2-5; V: TRBV20-1; CDR3: CSARGQGGIETQYF
J: TRBJ2-5; V: TRBV4-3; CDR3: CASSQLAGEQYF
J: TRBJ2-1; V: TRBV21-1; CDR3: CARPDNEQFF
J: TRBJ2-5; V: TRBV10-3; CDR3: CAISEAMGSETQYF
J: TRBJ1-6; V: TRBV29-1; CDR3: CSAQIGGSNSPLHF
J: TRBJ1-3; V: TRBV20-1; CDR3: CSANQAGVSGNTIYF
J: TRBJ1-1; V: TRBV29-1; CDR3: CSVETAGWSTEAFF
J: TRBJ2-3; V: TRBV4-1; CDR3: CASSGWGTDTQYF
J: TRBJ1-2; V: TRBV12-3/TRBV12-4; CDR3: CASSASGSYGYTF
J: TRBJ2-4; V: TRBV29-1; CDR3: CSVLGQDKNIQYF
J: TRBJ1-6; V: TRBV7-3; CDR3: CASSLKVGQGSSPLHF
J: TRBJ1-6; V: TRBV12-2; CDR3: CASHLNSPLHF
J: TRBJ2-3; V: TRBV3-1; CDR3: CASSLGVIGDTQYF
J: TRBJ2-3; V: TRBV29-1; CDR3: CSVRTRLATDTQYF
J: TRBJ2-2; V: TRBV2; CDR3: CASNQVGRGELFF
J: TRBJ2-1; V: TRBV5-1; CDR3: CASRPTTSSYNEQFF
J: TRBJ2-5; V: TRBV5-1; CDR3: CASSWTGGNEETQYF
J: TRBJ2-7; V: TRBV28; CDR3: CASSGAGTGTYEQYF
J: TRBJ2-5; V: TRBV11-1; CDR3: CASSLGGGRLYQETQYF
J: TRBJ2-3; V: TRBV27; CDR3: CASSSQLGVDTQYF
J: TRBJ2-7; V: TRBV4-3; CDR3: CASSQGGLAAGEQYF
J: TRBJ2-1; V: TRBV4-3; CDR3: CASSQDRGRPFYNEQFF
J: TRBJ2-7; V: TRBV9; CDR3: CASSVDERGGYEQYF
J: TRBJ2-7; V: TRBV10-3; CDR3: CAISTHDGVSYEQYF
J: TRBJ2-1; V: TRBV28; CDR3: CASMPGGYNEQFF
J: TRBJ1-2; V: TRBV28; CDR3: CASSKGPNYGYTF
J: TRBJ1-1; V: TRBV6-6; CDR3: CASRPGTGVTEAFF
J: TRBJ2-1; V: TRBV9; CDR3: CASSVGWRGGYNEQFF
J: TRBJ1-1; V: TRBV9; CDR3: CASRTTSGGEDTEAFF
J: TRBJ2-5; V: TRBV28; CDR3: CASSFPSGGTGETQYF
J: TRBJ2-7; V: TRBV11-2; CDR3: CASRVWGEQYF
J: TRBJ2-1; V: TRBV4-1; CDR3: CASSQESGGTGNEQFF
J: TRBJ2-3; V: TRBV10-3; CDR3: CAISESQGAVDTQYF
J: TRBJ2-1; V: TRBV5-1; CDR3: CASSLGSARQNEQFF
J: TRBJ1-2; V: TRBV4-3; CDR3: CASSQRDTRGYTF
J: TRBJ2-1; V: TRBV30; CDR3: CAWSVSAYNEQFF
J: TRBJ2-5; V: TRBV7-2; CDR3: CASSLSGFRKETQYF
J: TRBJ1-6; V: TRBV6-1; CDR3: CASSRSPTLSSYNSPLHF
J: -; V: TRBV6-2/TRBV6-3; CDR3: CASRTGGRNSYEQYF
J: TRBJ1-5; V: TRBV5-6; CDR3: CASSLASASNQPQHF
J: TRBJ1-2; V: TRBV6-5; CDR3: CASSYSGGSNYGYTF
J: TRBJ1-6; V: TRBV5-1; CDR3: CASSSGQVKNSPLHF
J: TRBJ1-5; V: TRBV5-6; CDR3: CASSSGQYNSNQPQHF
J: TRBJ2-5; V: TRBV20-1; CDR3: CSASGQWGGPQETQYF
J: TRBJ2-1; V: TRBV4-3; CDR3: CASSQVFNSEGNEQFF
J: TRBJ2-5; V: TRBV14; CDR3: CASSQGKGATQYF
J: TRBJ1-4; V: TRBV15; CDR3: CATSFGGTPSEKLFF
J: TRBJ1-5; V: TRBV30; CDR3: CAWSAGLTPGTDHQPQHF
J: TRBJ2-1; V: TRBV15; CDR3: CATSITSYNEQFF
J: TRBJ2-7; V: TRBV28; CDR3: CATTAIGGRDHYEQYF
J: TRBJ1-1; V: TRBV21-1; CDR3: CASTRSVGGAFF
J: TRBJ2-1; V: TRBV5-1; CDR3: CASSLAIARGGEQFF
J: TRBJ2-7; V: TRBV20-1; CDR3: CSAHSDRSPYEQYF
J: TRBJ1-4; V: TRBV7-6; CDR3: CASSLDAEKLFF
J: TRBJ1-2; V: TRBV12-3/TRBV12-4; CDR3: CASSFRRGTGGEDGYTF